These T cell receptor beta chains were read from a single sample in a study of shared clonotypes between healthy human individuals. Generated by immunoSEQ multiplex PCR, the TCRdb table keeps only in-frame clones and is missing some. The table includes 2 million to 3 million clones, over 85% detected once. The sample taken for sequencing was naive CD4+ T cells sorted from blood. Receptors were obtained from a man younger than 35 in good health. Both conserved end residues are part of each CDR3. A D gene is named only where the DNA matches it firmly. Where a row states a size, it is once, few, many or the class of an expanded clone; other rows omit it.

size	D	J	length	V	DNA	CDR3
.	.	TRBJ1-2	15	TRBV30	TGTGCCTGGAAAGCCTTCGGGGGCTCTAACTATGGCTACACCTTC	CAWKAFGGSNYGYTF
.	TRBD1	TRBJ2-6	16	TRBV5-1	TGCGCCACTCAATCCGGGACAGGGTCAGGGGCCAACGTCCTGACTTTC	CATQSGTGSGANVLTF
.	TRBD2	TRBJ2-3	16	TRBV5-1	TGCGCCAGCAGCCCTGGGACTAGCGGTCGTGTGGATACGCAGTATTTT	CASSPGTSGRVDTQYF
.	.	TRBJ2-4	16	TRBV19	TGTGCCAGTAGTTCTCCCGGGGGACTAGCCAAAAACATTCAGTACTTC	CASSSPGGLAKNIQYF
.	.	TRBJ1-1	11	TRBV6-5	TGTGCCAGCAGTTACCGGACTGAAGCTTTCTTT	CASSYRTEAFF
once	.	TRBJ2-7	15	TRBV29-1	TGCAGCGTGGGACTCGGGTCAGACTGGGCCTACGAGCAGTACTTC	CSVGLGSDWAYEQYF
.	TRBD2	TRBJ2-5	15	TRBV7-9	TGTGCCAGCAGCAGGCGGACTAGCGGGAGCGAGACCCAGTACTTC	CASSRRTSGSETQYF
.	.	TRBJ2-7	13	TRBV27	TGTGCCAGCAGTTTAAACAGGCCTGGCGAGCAGTACTTC	CASSLNRPGEQYF
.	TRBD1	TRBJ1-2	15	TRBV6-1	TGTGCCAGCAGTGTGTATTCGGGACAGGGAAGTGGCTACACCTTC	CASSVYSGQGSGYTF
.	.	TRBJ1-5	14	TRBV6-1	TGTGCCAGCAGTGAGACCCATAGCAATCAGCCCCAGCATTTT	CASSETHSNQPQHF